This T cell receptor (beta chain) was identified in a study of blood T cell repertoires in COVID-19. As for the study in general: Italy, Spain and the United States were the sources of the convalescent and acute COVID-19 samples. PBMCs, B-cell-depleted T cells, or T cells provided the cDNA or gDNA that made up the material.

Only in-frame clones appear in the TCRdb table, and some are missing; sequencing was by immunoSEQ multiplex PCR. The table has about 85,000 clones, approximately 79% seen once. V was trimmed by 4 bases and J by 5 bases, leaving 14 bases between them. The CDR3 runs to 14 residues. CDR1 and CDR2 (germline): SNHLY, FYNNEI. The origin of this receptor is a man aged 70 or older with acute or convalescent COVID-19. The chain is built from TRBV2 and TRBJ1-1, with D unresolved. The sample was peripheral blood. In DNA, the CDR3 is TGTGCCAGCAGTGGCCTGGACCGGGGAACTGAAGCTTTCTTT. This encodes CASSGLDRGTEAFF.